The rows below give T cell receptor beta chains drawn from one sample of a study of identical twins. MiXCR was run by TCRdb on the 5' RACE reads, yielding one entry per CDR3 protein. The profile shows roughly 1.6 million distinct CDR3 sequences, less than 40% of them singletons. What was sequenced was cord blood. The receptor set was obtained from a newborn girl in good health. Both conserved end residues are part of each CDR3. A D gene is named only where the DNA matches it firmly. A clone size is listed for some rows: how often the clone was seen (once, few, many), or a class if it is expanded.

clone_size	j_call	d_call	v_call	cdr3_aa	cdr3_nt
NA	TRBJ2-5	TRBD2	TRBV4-2	CASSQDTSGRPTQYF	TGTGCCAGCAGCCAAGATACTAGCGGGCGCCCAACCCAGTACTTC
NA	TRBJ1-1	NA	TRBV20-1	CSAARGRETEAFF	TGCAGTGCTGCCAGGGGAAGGGAAACTGAAGCTTTCTTT
NA	TRBJ2-7	NA	TRBV4-1	CASSQDGRGLYEQYF	TGCGCCAGCAGCCAAGATGGGAGGGGGCTCTACGAGCAGTACTTC
NA	TRBJ1-1	NA	TRBV21-1	CASSSLGSTEAFF	TGTGCCAGCAGTTCTCTAGGGAGCACTGAAGCTTTCTTT
NA	TRBJ2-1	NA	TRBV19	CASSMWEVDEQFF	TGTGCCAGTAGTATGTGGGAGGTGGATGAGCAGTTCTTC
NA	TRBJ2-1	NA	TRBV28	CAGSFFPSSYNEQFF	TGTGCCGGCAGTTTCTTTCCGAGCTCCTACAATGAGCAGTTCTTC
few	TRBJ2-5	NA	TRBV28	CASSLAAGVLETQYF	TGTGCCAGCAGTTTAGCGGCAGGGGTTTTGGAGACCCAGTACTTC
NA	TRBJ2-4	NA	TRBV6-5	CASTARRGHKNIQYF	TGTGCCAGCACCGCCCGACGGGGACATAAAAACATTCAGTACTTC
few	TRBJ2-3	TRBD2	TRBV29-1	CSVEGRPFRGRASAAYTDTQYF	TGCAGCGTTGAAGGTCGTCCCTTTAGAGGGAGGGCATCTGCGGCGTACACAGATACGCAGTATTTT
few	TRBJ2-3	TRBD2	TRBV6-1	CASRAGGPGTDTQYF	TGTGCCAGCAGGGCGGGGGGTCCCGGCACAGATACGCAGTATTTT
many	TRBJ2-7	NA	TRBV27	CASSRGGGESTYEQYF	TGTGCCAGCAGTAGAGGAGGGGGCGAATCCACCTACGAGCAGTACTTC
few	TRBJ2-5	TRBD2	TRBV5-1	CASSLALLAGGQQETQYF	TGCGCCAGCAGCTTGGCCCTTCTAGCGGGGGGACAACAAGAGACCCAGTACTTC
few	TRBJ2-7	TRBD2	TRBV20-1	CSATTSGSLYEQYF	TGCAGTGCTACCACTAGCGGGAGTCTCTACGAGCAGTACTTC
NA	TRBJ2-5	NA	TRBV5-1	CASSLAQGRTNEQYF	TGCGCCAGCAGCTTGGCACAGGGGAGGACGAATGAGCAGTACTTC
NA	TRBJ2-7	NA	TRBV5-1	CASSLGGTETYNEQYF	TGCGCCAGCAGCTTGGGTGGGACTGAGACCTACAATGAGCAGTACTTC
NA	TRBJ2-1	TRBD2	TRBV25-1	CASSETGGRGWNEQFF	TGTGCCAGCAGTGAAACCGGCGGGAGGGGATGGAATGAGCAGTTCTTC